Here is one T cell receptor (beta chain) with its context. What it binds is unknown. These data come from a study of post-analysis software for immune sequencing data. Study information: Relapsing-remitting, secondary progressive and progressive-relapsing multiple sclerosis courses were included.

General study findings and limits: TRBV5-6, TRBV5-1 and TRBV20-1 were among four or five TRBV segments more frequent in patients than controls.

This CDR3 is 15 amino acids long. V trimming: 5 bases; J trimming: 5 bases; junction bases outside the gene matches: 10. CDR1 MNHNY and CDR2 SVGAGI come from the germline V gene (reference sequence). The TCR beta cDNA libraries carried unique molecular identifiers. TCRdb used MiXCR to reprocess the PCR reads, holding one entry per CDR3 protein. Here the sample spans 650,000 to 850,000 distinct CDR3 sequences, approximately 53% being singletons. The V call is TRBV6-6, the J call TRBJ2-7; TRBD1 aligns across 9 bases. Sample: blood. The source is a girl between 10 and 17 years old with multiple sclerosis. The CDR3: CASSPTGTGLNEQYF. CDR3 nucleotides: TGTGCCAGCAGTCCGACCGGGACAGGGTTAAACGAGCAGTACTTC.